This passage covers 5 T cell receptor beta chains from one sample sequenced in a study of spatial heterogeneity in lung cancer. TCRdb processed the 5' RACE reads anew with MiXCR; each CDR3 protein has one entry. Of about 16,000 distinct CDR3 sequences listed, 5.5% to 7% are singletons. Time point indicated: blood at routine non-recurrence follow-up after resection. The sample was PBMCs, taken at follow-up. The receptors here all came from a male donor with early-stage non-small cell lung cancer.

This clonotype was counted only a few times. The chain links TRBV2 to TRBJ1-3; D unresolved. With 7 bases removed from V and 8 bases from J, the gap between germline ends came to 12 bases. The CDR3 sequence is 12 residues long. Germline V CDR1 and CDR2: SNHLY, FYNNEI. CDR3 in amino acids: CASTVFQDTIYF. CDR3 coding DNA: TGTGCCAGCACTGTTTTCCAGGACACCATATATTTT.

This clonotype has at least ten counts. The chain employs TRBV7-9 and TRBJ2-1, with 9 bases fitting TRBD2. The CDR3 contains 15 residues. CDR1 and CDR2 (germline): SEHNR, FQNEAQ (reference sequence). Trimming at V came to 1 base and at J to 6 bases, leaving 4 bases not matched to a gene. CDR3 in DNA: TGTGCCAGCAGCTTAGGGGCTAGCGGGGCCAATGAGCAGTTCTTC. Amino acid sequence: CASSLGASGANEQFF.

This clonotype was picked up many times. The chain carries TRBV28 and TRBJ1-1, with D unresolved. This CDR3 comprises 14 residues. The V and J ends lost 1 base and 6 bases respectively, with 12 bases between them. The germline CDR1 and CDR2 sequences are MDHEN and SYDVKM. CDR3 DNA sequence: TGTGCCAGCAGTTTATCCCGGCAGATCGCTGAAGCTTTCTTT. Amino acid sequence: CASSLSRQIAEAFF.

This clonotype was detected ten times or more. The chain joins TRBV28 to TRBJ2-1; 10 nucleotides match TRBD2. V lost 4 bases to trimming and J lost 2 bases; unmatched junction nucleotides: 5. The CDR3 is 16 amino acids. In germline, CDR1 is MDHEN, CDR2 SYDVKM. The CDR3 protein is CASSSPGLAPYNEQFF. As DNA, the CDR3 is TGTGCCAGCAGTTCTCCGGGACTAGCGCCCTACAATGAGCAGTTCTTC.

This clonotype was seen many times. The J gene is TRBJ2-2, the V gene TRBV27, with D uncertain. V was trimmed by 5 bases and J by 1 base, leaving 8 bases between them. The length of the CDR3 is 14 residues. The germline V gene has CDR1 MNHEY and CDR2 SMNVEV (reference sequence). CDR3 coding DNA: TGTGCCAGCAGTCCCACTATGAACACCGGGGAGCTGTTTTTT. Amino acids: CASSPTMNTGELFF.